This T cell receptor beta chain was retrieved from a study of breast tumors, draining lymph nodes, adjacent tissues. Via MiXCR, TCRdb re-called the multiplex PCR reads, giving one row per CDR3 protein. The repertoire holds approximately 40,000 distinct CDR3 sequences, 30% to 45% seen once, with roughly 11% in the top ten. In its sample, this clonotype was seen a few times. The CDR3 runs 12 residues. The V gene lost 5 bases and the J gene lost 13 bases, with 12 bases spanning the gap. Germline V gene sequence: CDR1 MNHEY, CDR2 SMNVEV (reference sequence). The sequencing input was breast tumor tissue. The receptor comes from a female donor with breast cancer. Some clones in this sample may be carry-over from other donors' samples. The chain joins TRBV27 to TRBJ1-6; D is unresolved. CDR3 protein: CASSGRTTPLHF. CDR3 nucleotides: TGTGCCAGCAGTGGACGGACCACCCCCCTCCACTTT.